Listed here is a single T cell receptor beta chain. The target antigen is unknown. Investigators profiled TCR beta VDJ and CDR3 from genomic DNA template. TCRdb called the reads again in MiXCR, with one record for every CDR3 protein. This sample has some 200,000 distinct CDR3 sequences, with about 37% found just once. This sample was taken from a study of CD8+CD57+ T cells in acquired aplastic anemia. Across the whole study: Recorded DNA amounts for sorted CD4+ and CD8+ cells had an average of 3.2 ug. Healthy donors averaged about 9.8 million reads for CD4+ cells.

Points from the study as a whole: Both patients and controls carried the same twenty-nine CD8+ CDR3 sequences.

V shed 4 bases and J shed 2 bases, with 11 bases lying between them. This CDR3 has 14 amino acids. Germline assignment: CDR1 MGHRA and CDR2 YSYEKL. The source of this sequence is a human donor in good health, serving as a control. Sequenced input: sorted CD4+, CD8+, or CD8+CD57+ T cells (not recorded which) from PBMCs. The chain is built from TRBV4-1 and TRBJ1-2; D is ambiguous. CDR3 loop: CASSLDQTNYGYTF. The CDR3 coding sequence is TGCGCCAGCAGCCTAGACCAGACAAACTATGGCTACACCTTC.